A selection of T cell receptor beta chains follows, all from one sample in a study of human T cells and chemical hapten exposure. TCRdb called the RACE reads again in MiXCR, with one record for every CDR3 protein. The data show about 82,000 distinct CDR3 sequences, 5% to 8.5% seen once. The sequenced sample was whole blood, obtained in connection with sensitization to the hapten diphenylcyclopropenone (DPC). The receptors shown here come from a young woman with alopecia areata. Some clones in this sample may be carry-over from other donors' samples. CDR3s include the opening cysteine and the closing phenylalanine or tryptophan. For some rows the clone size is stated as once, few or many, or as a class when expanded; others skip it.

V	J	size	CDR3
TRBV6-1	TRBJ2-3	many	CASSDLGTDTQYF
TRBV2	TRBJ1-4	many	CAARRRDRPPLGEKLFF
TRBV19	TRBJ2-1	many	CASSISDIYNEQFF
TRBV5-1	TRBJ1-1	many	CASSLAGRGTEAFF
TRBV12-3/TRBV12-4	TRBJ2-1	few	CASSLIWDPGNEQFF
TRBV30	TRBJ1-1	few	CAWSGGQDLNTEAFF
TRBV20-1	TRBJ1-2	NA	CSARVRTEGYTF
TRBV25-1	TRBJ1-2	many	CASSEGPQGDYGYTF
TRBV2	TRBJ2-7	few	CASSGWESSYEQYF
TRBV5-4	TRBJ2-1	many	CASSLGRGGGNEQFF
TRBV27	TRBJ1-1	NA	CASSKGWGTEAFF
TRBV7-8	TRBJ1-2	few	CASSSDRGYGYTF
TRBV6-2/TRBV6-3	TRBJ2-4	few	CASTIGGQVAKNIQYF
TRBV14	TRBJ2-5	few	CASSQESGSGWETQYF
TRBV29-1	TRBJ1-2	NA	CSVYGTTYGYTF
TRBV10-3	TRBJ1-3	many	CAIRDPGNTIYF
TRBV6-5	TRBJ1-5	few	CASSYSGAGGWPQHF
TRBV12-3/TRBV12-4	TRBJ2-3	NA	CAISLAPQFSTDTQYF
TRBV2	TRBJ2-4	many	CASTTGTGRRKYF
TRBV5-1	TRBJ1-4	NA	CASSLKGANEKLFF
TRBV7-9	TRBJ1-2	NA	CASSPDRQYGYTF
TRBV7-9	TRBJ1-5	many	CASSLAGSNNQPQHF
TRBV7-6	TRBJ2-1	few	CASSLAHNSREQFF
TRBV2	TRBJ1-2	few	CASSGQGLNGYTF
TRBV6-6	TRBJ1-1	NA	CASSYVGENTEAFF
TRBV30	TRBJ1-1	few	CAWSAQNTEAFF
TRBV11-3	TRBJ2-2	few	CASSPGSPGELFF
TRBV27	TRBJ1-5	NA	CASSLNRYYQPQHF
TRBV6-5	TRBJ1-1	NA	CASGVGVEAFF
TRBV7-8	TRBJ2-2	many	CASSPHAGQGTGELFF
TRBV10-3	TRBJ2-6	many	CATGQQHSGANVLTF
TRBV7-9	TRBJ1-1	many	CASSLVAGANTEAFF
TRBV10-2	TRBJ1-2	many	CASSEYPGSYGYTF
TRBV5-1	TRBJ2-1	many	CATQIDSYNEQFF